A single sample gave rise to the 16 T cell receptor beta chains below, sequenced in a study of shared clonotypes between healthy human individuals (dated by TCRdb to about 2020). The library was made by the immunoSEQ multiplex PCR assay. In its TCRdb copy, this immuneACCESS table keeps in-frame sequences only and misses some clones. Where compared with another copy, unresolved V genes explain less than half of these, and the others have no known cause. The sample table shows more than 450,000 clones, and approximately 79% are seen once. 10% to 15% of the sample lies in the top ten. The sample comprised PBMCs. Source of these receptors: a woman between 40 and 55 years old in good health. Some clones in this sample may be carry-over from other donors' samples.

The rearrangement links TRBV4-1 to TRBJ2-5; D uncertain. The CDR3 runs to 17 residues. Trimming shortened V by 4 bases and J by 5 bases, and 23 bases separated the two germline ends. The germline V gene encodes CDR1 MGHRA and CDR2 YSYEKL. CDR3: CASSPPFQEAVGETQYF. In nucleotides, the CDR3 is TGCGCCAGCAGCCCTCCCTTTCAAGAGGCGGTTGGTGAGACCCAGTACTTC.

The rearrangement links TRBV25-1 to TRBJ1-3, with D tentatively TRBD1 (6 bases). The ends were cut back, 1 base at V and 0 bases at J, with 10 bases in the middle. Per germline, CDR1 MGHDK and CDR2 SYGVNS. This CDR3 has 16 amino acids. CDR3 nucleotides: TGTGCCAGCAGTGAATCTACAGGGCTCTCTGGAAACACCATATATTTT. Translated: CASSESTGLSGNTIYF.

This rearrangement joins TRBV5-5 to TRBJ2-2, with TRBD1 matching over 10 bases. The V and J ends lost 4 bases and 6 bases, in that order; junction bases with no gene match: 6. This CDR3 spans 15 amino acids. Germline lookup yields CDR1 SGHKS and CDR2 YYEKEE (reference sequence). The CDR3 nucleotides are TGTGCCAGCAGCCCCGGGACAGGGGCTTCCGGGGAGCTGTTTTTT. As protein: CASSPGTGASGELFF.

The gene calls are TRBV4-1 and TRBJ1-4; D gene uncertain. V shed 2 bases and J shed 0 bases, with 4 bases lying between them. Germline loops: CDR1 MGHRA, CDR2 YSYEKL. The CDR3 covers 14 residues. This CDR3 is CASSQPTTNEKLFF. The CDR3 coding sequence is TGCGCCAGCAGCCAACCAACAACTAATGAAAAACTGTTTTTT.

The V call is TRBV6-6, the J call TRBJ2-7; 10 nucleotides line up with TRBD1. With 0 bases clipped from V and 6 bases from J, the junction kept 2 bases outside the gene matches. CDR1 is MNHNY, CDR2 SVGAGI, per germline (reference sequence). The CDR3 runs 14 residues. In nucleotides, the CDR3 is TGTGCCAGCAGTTACTCGGGGGACAGGGGCGAGCAGTACTTC. Its protein is CASSYSGDRGEQYF.

V gene TRBV19 combines with J gene TRBJ2-7; TRBD1 matches 9 bases. CDR3 length: 14 amino acids. J was trimmed by 6 bases and V by 6 bases; bases with no gene match: 9. Germline loops: CDR1 LNHDA, CDR2 SQIVND (reference sequence). CDR3 DNA sequence: TGTGCCAGTAGCCCGGGACAGGGAGCTGGCGAGCAGTACTTC. This sequence encodes CASSPGQGAGEQYF.

This clone was detected ten times or more. The J gene is TRBJ1-2, the V gene TRBV10-2, with a possible D match to TRBD1 (6 bases). This CDR3 has 15 residues. CDR1 and CDR2 from the germline V gene are WSHSY and SAAADI. The V and J ends lost 4 bases and 2 bases respectively, with 14 bases between them. As DNA, the CDR3 is TGCGCCAGCAGTGGCAGGGGACTATCCAACTATGGCTACACCTTC. Its translation is CASSGRGLSNYGYTF.

The V call is TRBV14, the J call TRBJ1-2; D uncertain. In germline, CDR1 is SGHDN, CDR2 FVKESK. The V gene lost 1 base and the J gene lost 7 bases, with 7 bases spanning the gap. The CDR3 covers 12 residues. The CDR3 DNA reads as TGTGCCAGCAGCCAAGCAGGTTCTGGCTACACCTTC. Its translation is CASSQAGSGYTF.

A single count supports this clone. The rearrangement joins TRBV27 to TRBJ2-1; 11 bases are shared with TRBD2. Germline CDR1 MNHEY, CDR2 SMNVEV (reference sequence). This CDR3 has 17 residues. Trimming removed 3 bases from V and 0 bases from J; junction bases left unmatched: 4. The DNA for the CDR3 is TGTGCCAGCAGTTTCCTGCTAGCGGGAGGCTCCTACAATGAGCAGTTCTTC. Translated, it gives CASSFLLAGGSYNEQFF.

The chain carries TRBV27 and TRBJ2-5, with 8 bases lining up with TRBD1. V dropped 4 bases and J dropped 5; count of bases not matched to a gene: 9. Germline CDR1 reads MNHEY; CDR2 reads SMNVEV (reference sequence). The CDR3 contains 15 residues. The CDR3 DNA is TGTGCCAGCAGTTCCGCCCGACAGGGGAGGGAGACCCAGTACTTC. This gives the protein CASSSARQGRETQYF.

This chain connects TRBV19 to TRBJ1-4; 7 nucleotides agree with TRBD1. Losses at the gene ends were 5 bases for V and 8 bases for J; bases not matched to a gene: 11. This CDR3 has 15 amino acids. Germline CDR1 is LNHDA and CDR2 is SQIVND (reference sequence). The CDR3 bases are TGTGCCAGTAGTGAGGGACAGCTCCTTTCCGAAAAACTGTTTTTT. Amino acids: CASSEGQLLSEKLFF.

CDR3 bases: TGTGCCAGCTTAGCGGACAGGTCGGGCGAGCAGTACTTC. Protein: CASLADRSGEQYF. V is TRBV18 and J is TRBJ2-7; TRBD1 is a possible D gene (7 bases). This CDR3 has 13 amino acids. With 7 bases removed from V and 6 bases from J, the gap between germline ends came to 16 bases. Per germline, CDR1 KGHSH and CDR2 LQKENI.

The chain is built from TRBV11-1 and TRBJ2-5; D possibly matches TRBD1 or TRBD2 (6 bases each). Trimming removed 5 bases at V and 5 bases at J, with 18 bases between. The CDR3 is made up of 15 amino acids. Germline V gives CDR1 SGHAT, CDR2 FQDESV (reference sequence). For the CDR3, the DNA is TGTGCCAGCAGCGCTGGGAGCGGAGGGGGGGAGACCCAGTACTTC. As protein: CASSAGSGGGETQYF.

This chain links TRBV9 with TRBJ1-5; tentatively, D is TRBD1 (5 bases). V dropped 4 bases and J dropped 3 bases, with 11 bases sitting between them. The CDR3 runs 14 residues. Germline V gene lookup returns CDR1 SGDLS and CDR2 YYNGEE. The CDR3 here is CASSPKGDNQPQHF. CDR3 DNA sequence: TGTGCCAGCAGCCCCAAAGGGGACAATCAGCCCCAGCATTTT. The whole variable domain, remainder taken from reference TRBV9 and TRBJ1-5, is DSGVTQTPKHLITATGQRVTLRCSPRSGDLSVYWYQQSLDQGLQFLIQYYNGEERAKGNILERFSAQQFPDLHSELNLSSLELGDSALYFCASSPKGDNQPQHFGDGTRLSIL.

The chain links TRBV20-1 to TRBJ2-7; D remains ambiguous. The germline V gene has CDR1 DFQATT and CDR2 SNEGSKA (reference sequence). The CDR3 totals 11 residues. V lost 5 bases and J lost 0, with 5 bases in between. The CDR3 nucleotides read TGCAGTGCTCCGAGCTCCTACGAGCAGTACTTC. As protein: CSAPSSYEQYF.

The chain couples TRBV28 to TRBJ1-5; 7 nucleotides match TRBD1. V was clipped by 5 bases and J by 9 bases; unmatched bases: 13. The CDR3 extends over 15 amino acids. CDR1 and CDR2 from the germline V gene are MDHEN and SYDVKM. The DNA of the CDR3 is TGTGCCAGCAGTCTGCGGGGCACAGGGGAGGGGCCCCAGCATTTT. This sequence encodes CASSLRGTGEGPQHF.